The clone carrying this T cell receptor beta chain was found a few times. These data belong to a study of blood T cell repertoires in COVID-19. Looking at the study overall: T cells, B-cell-depleted T cells, or PBMCs supplied cDNA or gDNA.

V lost 3 bases to trimming and J lost 3 bases; unmatched junction nucleotides: 8. CDR3 size: 16 residues. Germline V gene data show CDR1 as MNHEY and CDR2 as SMNVEV (reference sequence). Original processing notes: Reference gene primer amplification gave estimated nucleated cell counts. Sequencing was performed with immunoSEQ multiplex PCR; in TCRdb, only in-frame clones are kept and a portion is missing. V and J calls and clone size come straight from that table; D and trimming were deduced from the DNA. The sample lists some 140,000 clones; roughly 85% were seen once. The sample consisted of peripheral blood. The genes are TRBV27 and TRBJ1-1; TRBD1 aligns across 9 bases. The origin of this receptor is a man between 60 and 75 years old with acute or convalescent COVID-19. The CDR3 DNA reads as TGTGCCAGCAGTTTTAGAAGGGGACAGGGAGACACTGAAGCTTTCTTT. Its translation is CASSFRRGQGDTEAFF.